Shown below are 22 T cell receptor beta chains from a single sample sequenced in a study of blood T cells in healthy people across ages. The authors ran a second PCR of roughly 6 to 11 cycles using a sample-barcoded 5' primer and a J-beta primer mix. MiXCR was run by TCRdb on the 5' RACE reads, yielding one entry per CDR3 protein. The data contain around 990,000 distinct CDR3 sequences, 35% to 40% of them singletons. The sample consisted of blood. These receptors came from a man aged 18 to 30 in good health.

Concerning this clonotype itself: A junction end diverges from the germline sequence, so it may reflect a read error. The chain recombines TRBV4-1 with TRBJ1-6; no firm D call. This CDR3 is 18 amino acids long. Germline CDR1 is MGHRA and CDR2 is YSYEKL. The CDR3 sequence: CASSQDGLGSSYNPPLHF. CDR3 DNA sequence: TGCGCCAGCAGCCAAGATGGGTTGGGGAGTTCCTATAATCCACCCCTCCACTTT.

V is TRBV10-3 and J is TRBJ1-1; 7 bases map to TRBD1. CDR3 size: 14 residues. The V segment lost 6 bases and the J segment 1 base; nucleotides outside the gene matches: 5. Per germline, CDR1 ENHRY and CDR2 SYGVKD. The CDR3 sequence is CAISWDSRNTEAFF. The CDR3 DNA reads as TGTGCCATCAGCTGGGACAGTAGGAACACTGAAGCTTTCTTT.

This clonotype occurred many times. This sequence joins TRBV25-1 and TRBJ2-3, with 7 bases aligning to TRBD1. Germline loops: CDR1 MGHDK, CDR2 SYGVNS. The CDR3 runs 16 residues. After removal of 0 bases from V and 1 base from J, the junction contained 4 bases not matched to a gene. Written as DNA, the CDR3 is TGTGCCAGCAGTGAATATCTGGGACAGCGCACAGATACGCAGTATTTT. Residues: CASSEYLGQRTDTQYF.

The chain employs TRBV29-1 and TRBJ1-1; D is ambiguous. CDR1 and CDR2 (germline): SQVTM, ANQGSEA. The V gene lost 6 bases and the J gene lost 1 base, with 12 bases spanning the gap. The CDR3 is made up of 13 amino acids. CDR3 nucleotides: TGCAGCGTACTGCCCCAGAGGAACACTGAAGCTTTCTTT. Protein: CSVLPQRNTEAFF.

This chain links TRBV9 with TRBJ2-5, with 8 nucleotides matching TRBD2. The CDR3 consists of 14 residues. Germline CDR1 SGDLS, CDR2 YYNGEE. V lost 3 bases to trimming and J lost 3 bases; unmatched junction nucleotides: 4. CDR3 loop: CASSEHSGEETQYF. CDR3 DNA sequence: TGTGCCAGCAGCGAACATAGCGGGGAAGAGACCCAGTACTTC. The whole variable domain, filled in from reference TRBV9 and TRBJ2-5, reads DSGVTQTPKHLITATGQRVTLRCSPRSGDLSVYWYQQSLDQGLQFLIQYYNGEERAKGNILERFSAQQFPDLHSELNLSSLELGDSALYFCASSEHSGEETQYFGPGTRLLVL.

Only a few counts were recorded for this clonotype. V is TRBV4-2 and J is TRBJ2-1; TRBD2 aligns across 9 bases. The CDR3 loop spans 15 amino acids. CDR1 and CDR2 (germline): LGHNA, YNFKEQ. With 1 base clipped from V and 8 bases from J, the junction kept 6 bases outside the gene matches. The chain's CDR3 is CASSQVGGGADEQFF. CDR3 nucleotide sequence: TGTGCCAGCAGCCAAGTTGGCGGGGGGGCGGATGAGCAGTTCTTC.

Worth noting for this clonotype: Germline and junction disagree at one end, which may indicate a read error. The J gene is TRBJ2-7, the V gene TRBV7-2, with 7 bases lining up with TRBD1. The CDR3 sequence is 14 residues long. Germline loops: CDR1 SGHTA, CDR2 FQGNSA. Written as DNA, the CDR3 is TGTGCCGGCAGCCCGACGACAGGGAACTACGAGCAGTACTTC. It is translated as CAGSPTTGNYEQYF. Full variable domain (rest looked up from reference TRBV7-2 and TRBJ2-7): GAGVSQSPSNKVTEKGKDVELRCDPISGHTALYWYRQSLGQGLEFLIYFQGNSAPDKSGLPSDRFSAERTGGSVSTLTIQRTQQEDSAVYLCAGSPTTGNYEQYFGPGTRLTVT.

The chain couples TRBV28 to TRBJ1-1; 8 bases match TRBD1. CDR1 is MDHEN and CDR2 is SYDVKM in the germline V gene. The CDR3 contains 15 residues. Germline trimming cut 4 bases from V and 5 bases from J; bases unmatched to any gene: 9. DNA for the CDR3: TGTGCCAGCAGTTCCCCCGGACAGGGTGGTACTGAAGCTTTCTTT. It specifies CASSSPGQGGTEAFF.

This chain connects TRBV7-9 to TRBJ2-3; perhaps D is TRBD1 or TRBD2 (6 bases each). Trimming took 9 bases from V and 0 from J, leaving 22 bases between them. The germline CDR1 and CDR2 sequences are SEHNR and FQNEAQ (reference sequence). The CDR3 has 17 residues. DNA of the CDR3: TGTGCCAGAATCCACCACTTTGGGGGGCCTAGCACAGATACGCAGTATTTT. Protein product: CARIHHFGGPSTDTQYF. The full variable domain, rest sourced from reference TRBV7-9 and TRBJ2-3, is DTGVSQNPRHKITKRGQNVTFRCDPISEHNRLYWYRQTLGQGPEFLTYFQNEAQLEKSRLLSDRFSAERPKGSFSTLEIQRTEQGDSAMYLCARIHHFGGPSTDTQYFGPGTRLTVL.

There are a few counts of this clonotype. This CDR3 reads CASSQASPGQIKSDYTF. DNA of the CDR3: TGTGCCAGCAGCCAAGCCTCACCGGGACAGATAAAGTCGGACTACACCTTC. The gene calls are TRBV4-2 and TRBJ1-2, with 7 bases lining up with TRBD1. This CDR3 has 17 amino acids. Trimming removed 1 base from V and 10 bases from J; junction bases left unmatched: 18. Germline V lookup: CDR1 LGHNA, CDR2 YNFKEQ.

The CDR3 region has the DNA TGCAGTGCTAGAGGAGCCACAGGGGGCGTAGAGACCCAGTACTTC. It yields the protein CSARGATGGVETQYF. The chain employs TRBV20-1 and TRBJ2-7, with 9 bases that match TRBD1. The J call could be wrong; TRBJ2-5 is a better fit for the DNA end. Germline V CDR1 and CDR2: DFQATT, SNEGSKA (reference sequence). The CDR3 totals 15 residues.

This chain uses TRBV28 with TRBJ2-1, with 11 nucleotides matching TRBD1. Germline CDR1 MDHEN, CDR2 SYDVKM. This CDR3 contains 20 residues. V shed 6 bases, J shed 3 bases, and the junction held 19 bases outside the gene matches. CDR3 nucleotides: TGTGCCAGCAGCCTACCGGGACAGGGGGTAGGGGGCGGAAACTACAATGAGCAGTTCTTC. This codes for CASSLPGQGVGGGNYNEQFF.

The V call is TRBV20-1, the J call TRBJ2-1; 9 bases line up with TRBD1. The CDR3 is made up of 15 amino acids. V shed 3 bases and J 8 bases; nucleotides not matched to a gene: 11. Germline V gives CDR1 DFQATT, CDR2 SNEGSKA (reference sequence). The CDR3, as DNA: TGCAGTGCTAGGGGTCGACAGGGGGTTCCCTATGAGCAGTTCTTC. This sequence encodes CSARGRQGVPYEQFF.

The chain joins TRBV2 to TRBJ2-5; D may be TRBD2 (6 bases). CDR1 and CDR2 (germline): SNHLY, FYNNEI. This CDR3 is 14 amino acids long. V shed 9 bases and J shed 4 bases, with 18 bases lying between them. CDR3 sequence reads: CASLLHGGSETQYF. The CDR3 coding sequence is TGTGCCAGTCTTCTCCACGGGGGTTCAGAGACCCAGTACTTC.

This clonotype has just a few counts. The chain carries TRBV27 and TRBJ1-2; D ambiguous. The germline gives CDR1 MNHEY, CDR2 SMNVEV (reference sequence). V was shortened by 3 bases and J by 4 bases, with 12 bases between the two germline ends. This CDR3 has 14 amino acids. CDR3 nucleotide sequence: TGTGCCAGCAGTTTGACGGCGGGCCCCTATGGCTACACCTTC. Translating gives CASSLTAGPYGYTF.

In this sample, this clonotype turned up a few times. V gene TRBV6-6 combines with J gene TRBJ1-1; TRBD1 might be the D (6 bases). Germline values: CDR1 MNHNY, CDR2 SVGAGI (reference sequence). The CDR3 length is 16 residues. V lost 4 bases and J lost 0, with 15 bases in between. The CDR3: CASSSPRGQMNTEAFF. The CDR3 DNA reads TGTGCCAGCAGTTCCCCCAGGGGACAAATGAACACTGAAGCTTTCTTT.

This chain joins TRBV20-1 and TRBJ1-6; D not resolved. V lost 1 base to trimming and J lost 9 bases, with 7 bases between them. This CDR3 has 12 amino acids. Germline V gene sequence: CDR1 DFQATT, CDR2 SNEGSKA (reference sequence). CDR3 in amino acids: CSARGLTSPLHF. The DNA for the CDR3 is TGCAGTGCTAGAGGGTTAACTTCACCCCTCCACTTT.

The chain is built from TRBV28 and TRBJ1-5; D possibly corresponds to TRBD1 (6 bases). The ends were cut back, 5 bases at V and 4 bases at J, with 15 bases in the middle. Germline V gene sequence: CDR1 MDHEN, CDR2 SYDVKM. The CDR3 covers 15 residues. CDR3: CASSTGGGGNQPQHF. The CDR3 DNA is TGTGCCAGCAGTACAGGAGGAGGGGGTAATCAGCCCCAGCATTTT.

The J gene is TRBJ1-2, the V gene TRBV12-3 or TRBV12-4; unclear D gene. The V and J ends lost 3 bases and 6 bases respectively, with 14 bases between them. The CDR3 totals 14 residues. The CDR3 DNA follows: TGTGCCAGCAGTTTTTCGGAGGGTGTTAATGGCTACACCTTC. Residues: CASSFSEGVNGYTF.

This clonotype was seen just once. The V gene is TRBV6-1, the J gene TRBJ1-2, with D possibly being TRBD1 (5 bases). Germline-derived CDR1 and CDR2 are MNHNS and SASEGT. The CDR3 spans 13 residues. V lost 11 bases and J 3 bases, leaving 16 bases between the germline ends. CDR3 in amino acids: CACFRGVDYGYTF. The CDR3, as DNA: TGTGCCTGTTTTCGGGGCGTCGACTATGGCTACACCTTC.

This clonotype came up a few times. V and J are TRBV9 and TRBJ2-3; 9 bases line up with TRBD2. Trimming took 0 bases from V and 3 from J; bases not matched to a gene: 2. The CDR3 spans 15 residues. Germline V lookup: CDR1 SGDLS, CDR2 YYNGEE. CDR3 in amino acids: CASSVDTSGTDTQYF. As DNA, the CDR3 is TGTGCCAGCAGCGTAGATACTAGCGGGACAGATACGCAGTATTTT.

For the CDR3, the DNA is TGTGCCAGCAGAAGGGACAGGGGGAGCACAGATACGCAGTATTTT. Encoded protein: CASRRDRGSTDTQYF. The chain has TRBV12-3 or TRBV12-4 and TRBJ2-3; 11 bases agree with TRBD1. J lost 0 bases, V lost 6 bases, and 2 bases had no gene match. The CDR3 extends over 15 amino acids.